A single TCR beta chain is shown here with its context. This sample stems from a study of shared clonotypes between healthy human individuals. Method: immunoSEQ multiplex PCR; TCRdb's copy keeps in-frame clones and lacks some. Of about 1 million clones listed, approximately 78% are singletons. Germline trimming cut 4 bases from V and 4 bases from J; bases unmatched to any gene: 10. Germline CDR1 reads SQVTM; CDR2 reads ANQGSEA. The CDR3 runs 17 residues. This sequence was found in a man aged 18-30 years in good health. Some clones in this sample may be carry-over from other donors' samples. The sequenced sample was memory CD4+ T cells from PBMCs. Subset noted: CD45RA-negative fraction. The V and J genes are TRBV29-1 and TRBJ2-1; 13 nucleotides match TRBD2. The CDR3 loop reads CSVVARAGLAGYNEQFF. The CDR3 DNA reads TGCAGCGTTGTCGCGCGGGCGGGACTAGCGGGGTACAATGAGCAGTTCTTC.